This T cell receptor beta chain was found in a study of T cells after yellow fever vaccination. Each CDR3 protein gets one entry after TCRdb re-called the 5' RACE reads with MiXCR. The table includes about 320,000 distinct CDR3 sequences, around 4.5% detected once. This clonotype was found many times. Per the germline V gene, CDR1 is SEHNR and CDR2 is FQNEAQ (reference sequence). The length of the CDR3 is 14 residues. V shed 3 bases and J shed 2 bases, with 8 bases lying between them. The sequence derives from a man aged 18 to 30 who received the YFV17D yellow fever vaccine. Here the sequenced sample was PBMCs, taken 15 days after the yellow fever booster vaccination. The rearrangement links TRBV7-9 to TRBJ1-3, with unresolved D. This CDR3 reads CASSLLGTGNTIYF. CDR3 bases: TGTGCCAGCAGCTTGTTGGGGACTGGAAACACCATATATTTT.